This T cell receptor (beta chain) was identified during a study of beta chain features in type 1 diabetes (dated by TCRdb to about 2018). For context, the study as a whole: Patients and healthy donors did not differ in mean age, gender distribution, total cell number or subset yield. A total of 90 million to 140 million sorted cells were examined across all samples, and RNA yield correlated strongly with the number of cells per subset. In the study, TCRB repertoires of sorted circulating CD4+ T cell subsets from recently diagnosed type 1 diabetes patients were compared with those of matched healthy donors. Naive and central memory subsets were obtained from all 30 or so donors, but regulatory and stem cell-like memory subsets were isolated from only 8 patients and about 8 healthy donors. General findings and caveats noted by the study authors: Because cDNA was sequenced instead of genomic DNA, activated cells with high expression could be over-represented, although the groups did not differ in activation or CD3 levels. Naive, central memory and regulatory TCRB repertoires appeared to be more alike among patients than among healthy donors. Only small numbers of individuals were included in the HLA sub-analyses, which left unresolved whether HLA type had any influence on TCRB rearrangement. Patients with type 1 diabetes made fewer insertions and deleted more nucleotides at VDJ recombination sites, implying thymic rearrangement abnormalities. PCR might favor shorter templates, but patient and control samples were amplified and corrected together, so any skew would affect both groups equally. Type 1 diabetes patients showed a moderate but significant shortening of TCRB CDR3 length in all four CD4+ subsets.

A single peripheral blood draw of about 116 mL on average was collected from each donor into heparinised tubes. Naive, central memory, regulatory and stem cell-like memory CD4+ T cells were sorted on a BD FACSAria II using a panel including CD45RO, CCR7, CD25, CD127, CD95 and CD27. Every sorted population had a purity above 95%. PBMCs were isolated immediately by Lymphoprep density gradient centrifugation and stained directly without culture. So that batch effects would be minimized, each experiment stained and sorted samples in pairs, pairing one healthy donor with one patient. Concerning this clone: Its antigen has not been determined. Base qualities are missing; no much larger clone stands one base away.

All of the isolated RNA was reverse transcribed with the High Capacity cDNA Reverse Transcription Kit, so expressed TCRB transcripts were sequenced. Naive, central memory and regulatory T cell samples underwent deep immunoSEQ sequencing, averaging about 3.57 million total reads per sample. After sorted cells were lysed in RLT buffer, RNA was extracted with DNase-treated RNeasy Micro or Mini kits, with the choice depending on cell number. To prevent cross-contamination, each cell subset was processed individually, whereas patient and healthy donor samples were processed jointly. TCRB sequences were amplified from cDNA with the immunoSEQ multiplex PCR, producing 87-bp fragments spanning the CDR3 region. Sequencing of the amplicons was performed on the Illumina HiSeq platform. The authors processed their data as follows. Synthetic template baselines were used to correct PCR bias computationally, reads within Hamming distance 2 were collapsed together, and singletons that could not be merged were discarded. Reads were aligned against IMGT so that V, D and J genes, CDR3 length and insertions or deletions at six rearrangement sites could be assigned. Clonotype counts were normalized to sorted cell number within each subset before computing true diversity and Gini coefficients with the tcR R package. Repertoire sharing was quantified using the overlap coefficient calculated on TCRB nucleotide sequences. As a proxy for the pre-selection repertoire, out-of-frame TCRB sequences from naive cells were analyzed. The table comes from immuneACCESS by way of TCRdb, which keeps in-frame sequences with V and J called. Part of the clones is missing from these tables; in studies checked, under half for an unresolved V gene and the rest for unknown reasons. The V and J calls and clone size come from that table; D and trimming were worked out from the DNA. Here the sample has roughly 240,000 clones; 68% occur a single time. The ten biggest clones cover about 0.05% of the sample.

Its CDR3 holds 14 amino acids, cysteine through phenylalanine. The entry retains the CDR3 DNA only, 42 bases that are in frame from base 1. Per the germline V gene, MNHEY is the CDR1 and SVGAGI is the CDR2. Ends trimmed: V by 3 bases, J by 8 bases; bases unmatched to a gene: 6. Sequencing used naive CD4+ T cells from blood. The cell subset or site label for this specimen denotes: true naive CD4+ T cells. In this chain, TRBV6-5 is recombined with TRBJ2-1; TRBD1 agrees with 8 junctional bases. The sequence derives from a man aged 25-45 years in good health. CDR3 loop: CASSYRQGPYEQFF. DNA sequence: TGTGCCAGCAGTTATAGACAGGGGCCCTATGAGCAGTTCTTC.